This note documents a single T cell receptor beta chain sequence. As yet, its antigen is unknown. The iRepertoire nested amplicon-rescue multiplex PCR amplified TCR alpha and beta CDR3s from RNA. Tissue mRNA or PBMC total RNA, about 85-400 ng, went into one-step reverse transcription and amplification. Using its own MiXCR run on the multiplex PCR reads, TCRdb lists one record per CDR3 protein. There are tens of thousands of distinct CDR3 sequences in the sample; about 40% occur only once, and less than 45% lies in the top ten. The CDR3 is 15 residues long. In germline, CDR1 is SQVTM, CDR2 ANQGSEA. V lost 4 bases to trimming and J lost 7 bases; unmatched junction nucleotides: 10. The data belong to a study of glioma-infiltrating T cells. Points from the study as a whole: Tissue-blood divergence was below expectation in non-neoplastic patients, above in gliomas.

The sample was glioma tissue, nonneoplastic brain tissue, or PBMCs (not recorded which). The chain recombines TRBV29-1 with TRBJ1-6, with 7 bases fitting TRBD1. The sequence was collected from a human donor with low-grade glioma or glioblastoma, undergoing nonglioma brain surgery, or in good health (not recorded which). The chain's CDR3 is CSVVQGQKPNSPLHF. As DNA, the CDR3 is TGCAGCGTTGTGCAGGGACAGAAGCCAAATTCACCCCTCCACTTT.